Shown below are 29 T cell receptor beta chains from a single sample sequenced in a study of cytomegalovirus exposure and HLA in healthy donors. 60 Vbeta and 13 Jbeta primers were used in PCR. Sequenced by immunoSEQ multiplex PCR; TCRdb stores in-frame clones only, minus some. The sample lists about 170,000 clones, approximately 80% seen once, with 0.6% to 0.9% in the top ten. Sequencing was performed on PBMCs. All receptors derive from a female donor in good health and CMV-seronegative.

This clone was observed a few times. The V gene is TRBV11-2, the J gene TRBJ2-7, with TRBD2 matching over 8 bases. This CDR3 has 16 amino acids. The V gene end was trimmed by 1 base and the J gene end by 2 bases; junction bases not matched to a gene: 7. Germline loops: CDR1 SGHAT, CDR2 FQNNGV. The CDR3 is CASSLGSGLAAYEQYF. The DNA of the CDR3 is TGTGCCAGCAGCTTAGGAAGCGGACTAGCAGCCTACGAGCAGTACTTC.

This chain links TRBV7-8 with TRBJ2-1; TRBD2 matches 12 bases. Trimming removed 5 bases from V and 3 bases from J; junction bases left unmatched: 5. There are 16 residues in the CDR3. Germline V CDR1 and CDR2: SGHVS, FQNEAQ. CDR3 nucleotide sequence: TGTGCCAGCAGCCCCCAGACTAGCGGGGGCTACAATGAGCAGTTCTTC. It specifies CASSPQTSGGYNEQFF.

This rearrangement joins TRBV2 to TRBJ1-6, with no clear D. The CDR3 sequence is 15 residues long. The V gene's germline CDR1 is SNHLY and CDR2 FYNNEI. V dropped 4 bases and J dropped 4 bases, with 11 bases sitting between them. The CDR3 loop reads CASSVTAGYNSPLHF. CDR3 coding DNA: TGTGCCAGCAGTGTAACGGCAGGTTATAATTCACCCCTCCACTTT.

The chain joins TRBV29-1 to TRBJ2-1, with 7 bases lining up with TRBD2. Germline V lookup: CDR1 SQVTM, CDR2 ANQGSEA. The junction had 14 bases not matched to a gene; V was cut back by 3 bases and J by 3 bases. The CDR3 runs to 17 residues. The DNA for the CDR3 is TGCAGCGTTGATAGGATGGAAGGCGGGAGCAACTACAATGAGCAGTTCTTC. Protein sequence: CSVDRMEGGSNYNEQFF.

V and J are TRBV7-9 and TRBJ2-1, with D perhaps TRBD2 (6 bases). The CDR3 is 13 residues long. Deletions cut 3 bases from V and 7 bases from J, with 10 bases between. The V gene's germline CDR1 is SEHNR and CDR2 FQNEAQ (reference sequence). The CDR3 protein is CASSLEGFNEQFF. The CDR3 nucleotides read TGTGCCAGCAGCTTGGAGGGGTTTAATGAGCAGTTCTTC.

The chain recombines TRBV7-9 with TRBJ1-2; D is unresolved. Germline lookup yields CDR1 SEHNR and CDR2 FQNEAQ (reference sequence). This CDR3 is 11 amino acids long. V lost 8 bases, J lost 1 base, and 5 bases lay in between. CDR3 coding DNA: TGTGCCAGCGAGTTTAACTATGGCTACACCTTC. The encoded protein is CASEFNYGYTF.

This sequence joins TRBV30 and TRBJ2-6; maybe TRBD2 (6 bases). The V and J ends lost 5 bases and 0 bases respectively, with 17 bases between them. CDR3 length equals 17 residues. Germline values: CDR1 GTSNPN, CDR2 SVGIG (reference sequence). CDR3 amino acids: CAWGRGQLHSGANVLTF. The CDR3 region has the DNA TGTGCCTGGGGGCGGGGCCAACTCCACTCTGGGGCCAACGTCCTGACTTTC.

The chain uses TRBV5-8 and TRBJ1-2; 7 nucleotides match TRBD1. The CDR3 has 14 amino acids. The trim removed 0 bases at V and 4 bases at J, leaving 3 bases unmatched. Germline CDR1 is SGHTS and CDR2 is YDEGEE. This CDR3 is CASSLGQGGYGYTF. The CDR3 DNA sequence: TGTGCCAGCAGCTTGGGACAGGGTGGCTATGGCTACACCTTC.

The chain is built from TRBV27 and TRBJ2-2; 9 bases agree with TRBD2. The CDR3 covers 16 residues. V dropped 6 bases and J dropped 4; count of bases not matched to a gene: 9. The germline gives CDR1 MNHEY, CDR2 SMNVEV (reference sequence). The CDR3 coding sequence is TGTGCCAGCAGGCCAGAAAGCGGGAGGCGCACCGGGGAGCTGTTTTTT. Translation gives CASRPESGRRTGELFF.

V gene TRBV28 combines with J gene TRBJ2-5; D not resolved. Matching the DNA end better, TRBJ2-7 makes the J call doubtful. The length of the CDR3 is 14 residues. CDR1 and CDR2 (germline): MDHEN, SYDVKM. CDR3 nucleotide sequence: TGTGCCAGCAGTTCCCCCAGCCTGGGCTACGAGCAGTACTTC. Encoded protein: CASSSPSLGYEQYF.

V and J are TRBV19 and TRBJ2-7, with 7 bases aligning to TRBD1. Germline values: CDR1 LNHDA, CDR2 SQIVND (reference sequence). V lost 5 bases and J lost 5; bases outside the gene matches: 12. The CDR3 is made up of 15 amino acids. This CDR3 is CASSPGDSLTDEQYF. The CDR3 DNA reads as TGTGCCAGTAGTCCAGGGGACAGCCTCACCGACGAGCAGTACTTC.

The chain combines TRBV29-1 with TRBJ1-1, with TRBD1 matching over 8 bases. The CDR3 loop spans 11 amino acids. V gave up 6 bases and J gave up 8 bases; unmatched junction bases: 5. Per the germline V gene, CDR1 is SQVTM and CDR2 is ANQGSEA. The CDR3 sequence is CSVDRGLEAFF. As DNA, the CDR3 is TGCAGCGTCGACAGGGGACTCGAAGCTTTCTTT.

This chain's CDR3 is CASSLLQGAGNEQFF. The CDR3 region has the DNA TGTGCCAGCAGCTTGTTACAGGGGGCAGGGAATGAGCAGTTCTTC. V usage is TRBV7-8 and J usage is TRBJ2-1; 9 nucleotides align to TRBD1. The CDR3 sequence is 15 residues long. Germline loops: CDR1 SGHVS, CDR2 FQNEAQ. Trimming cost V 3 bases and J 7 bases; bases outside gene matches: 7.

CDR3 DNA sequence: TGCGCCAGCAGCCTGGGACTAGCGGGAGGCCATGAGCAGTTCTTC. Translation: CASSLGLAGGHEQFF. This rearrangement joins TRBV5-1 to TRBJ2-1; 15 bases align to TRBD2. The CDR3 has 15 residues. CDR1 is SGHRS and CDR2 is YFSETQ in the germline V gene. V dropped 4 bases and J dropped 8; count of bases not matched to a gene: 4.

This clone was picked up a small number of times. This chain joins TRBV11-3 and TRBJ2-1; D is possibly TRBD2 (5 bases). V shed 5 bases and J shed 6 bases, with 14 bases lying between them. Germline V lookup: CDR1 SGHNT, CDR2 YENEEA. The CDR3 spans 14 residues. The CDR3 DNA follows: TGTGCCAGCAGCGCGCTACTAGGTCTCAATGAGCAGTTCTTC. Its protein is CASSALLGLNEQFF.

This chain links TRBV6-5 with TRBJ1-2; D gene unclear. Germline CDR1 and CDR2: MNHEY and SVGAGI. V lost 5 bases and J 2 bases, leaving 9 bases between the germline ends. The CDR3 sequence is 13 residues long. CDR3 amino acids: CASSRAGNYGYTF. The CDR3 nucleotides are TGTGCCAGCAGTAGGGCGGGCAACTATGGCTACACCTTC.

The chain employs TRBV28 and TRBJ2-2; D remains unclear. Trimming took 5 bases from V and 8 from J, leaving 15 bases between them. Germline values: CDR1 MDHEN, CDR2 SYDVKM. The CDR3 totals 14 residues. The CDR3 sequence: CASSATTSLGELFF. The CDR3 nucleotides are TGTGCCAGCAGTGCAACAACCTCCTTGGGGGAGCTGTTTTTT.

V usage is TRBV5-1 and J usage is TRBJ1-2, with D uncertain. Per germline, CDR1 SGHRS and CDR2 YFSETQ. Trimming shortened V by 5 bases and J by 5 bases, and 16 bases separated the two germline ends. CDR3 length equals 14 residues. CDR3 coding DNA: TGCGCCAGCAGATCCGGGTCCCTGTTTTATGGCTACACCTTC. It translates to CASRSGSLFYGYTF.

The chain has TRBV5-1 and TRBJ1-2, with D tentatively TRBD1 (6 bases). V dropped 0 bases and J dropped 1 base, with 10 bases sitting between them. The CDR3 covers 15 residues. Germline V gene lookup returns CDR1 SGHRS and CDR2 YFSETQ. CDR3 amino acids: CASSLGGQSNYGYTF. The CDR3 coding sequence is TGCGCCAGCAGCTTGGGAGGACAGAGTAACTATGGCTACACCTTC.

The chain recombines TRBV7-8 with TRBJ2-1, with D uncertain. Germline CDR1 reads SGHVS; CDR2 reads FQNEAQ. The CDR3 sequence is 11 residues long. Trimming took 3 bases from V and 13 from J, leaving 10 bases between them. Here the CDR3 DNA reads TGTGCCAGCAGCTTCGCGAGTCGACAGTTCTTC. This encodes CASSFASRQFF.

The V gene is TRBV18, the J gene TRBJ2-7; TRBD2 aligns across 13 bases. V shed 3 bases and J 4 bases; nucleotides not matched to a gene: 12. CDR1 and CDR2 (germline): KGHSH, LQKENI. The CDR3 is made up of 18 amino acids. The CDR3 DNA follows: TGTGCCAGCTCACCCATTTTACCGGGACTAGCGGGGAGATACGAGCAGTACTTC. Encoded protein: CASSPILPGLAGRYEQYF.

The V call is TRBV9, the J call TRBJ2-3, with 9 bases fitting TRBD2. This CDR3 comprises 17 residues. Germline CDR1 is SGDLS and CDR2 is YYNGEE. V was clipped by 0 bases and J by 2 bases; unmatched bases: 7. As DNA, the CDR3 is TGTGCCAGCAGCGTAGGGGGCGGGGGGGGAAACACAGATACGCAGTATTTT. Its protein is CASSVGGGGGNTDTQYF.

The CDR3 DNA sequence: TGTGCCAGCTCTTCGGGACAGTCTAACTATGGCTACACCTTC. Translating gives CASSSGQSNYGYTF. The rearrangement uses TRBV28 and TRBJ1-2; 7 nucleotides match TRBD1. Trimming at V came to 8 bases and at J to 0 bases, leaving 6 bases not matched to a gene. The CDR3 has 14 amino acids. Per germline, CDR1 MDHEN and CDR2 SYDVKM.

In DNA form, the CDR3 reads TGTGCCAGCAGCTTAGGTCAGGGTTTGGGCTACACCTTC. The encoded protein is CASSLGQGLGYTF. This chain joins TRBV7-2 and TRBJ1-2; D is perhaps TRBD1 (5 bases). Germline CDR1 and CDR2: SGHTA and FQGNSA. V shed 1 base and J shed 8 bases, with 11 bases lying between them. The CDR3 extends over 13 amino acids.

The rearrangement links TRBV2 to TRBJ1-2; 7 bases line up with TRBD1. Germline loops: CDR1 SNHLY, CDR2 FYNNEI. Losses at the gene ends were 5 bases for V and 4 bases for J; bases not matched to a gene: 7. The CDR3 extends over 14 amino acids. The CDR3 DNA reads as TGTGCCAGCAGTCCCGGGACAGAGACCTATGGCTACACCTTC. As protein: CASSPGTETYGYTF.

This clone was observed a handful of times. The rearrangement links TRBV11-1 to TRBJ2-1, with 13 bases that match TRBD2. V shed 5 bases and J 6 bases; nucleotides not matched to a gene: 4. The CDR3 is 15 residues long. CDR1 SGHAT and CDR2 FQDESV come from the germline V gene (reference sequence). CDR3 loop: CASSGGLAGANEQFF. The CDR3 DNA reads TGTGCCAGCAGCGGCGGACTAGCGGGGGCCAATGAGCAGTTCTTC. Full variable domain (outside the CDR3, taken from reference TRBV11-1 and TRBJ2-1): EAEVAQSPRYKITEKSQAVAFWCDPISGHATLYWYRQILGQGPELLVQFQDESVVDDSQLPKDRFSAERLKGVDSTLKIQPAELGDSAMYLCASSGGLAGANEQFFGPGTRLTVL.

J is TRBJ1-5 and V is TRBV27; D might be TRBD1 (6 bases). The germline gives CDR1 MNHEY, CDR2 SMNVEV (reference sequence). CDR3 size: 15 residues. V was clipped by 4 bases and J by 4 bases, with 14 bases between them. The CDR3 sequence is CASSSGSDRNQPQHF. The CDR3 nucleotides are TGTGCCAGCAGTTCCGGATCGGACAGAAATCAGCCCCAGCATTTT.

This rearrangement joins TRBV6-5 to TRBJ1-1; perhaps TRBD1 as D (5 bases). V was trimmed by 3 bases and J by 3 bases, leaving 11 bases between them. This CDR3 region has 14 residues. The germline gives CDR1 MNHEY, CDR2 SVGAGI. This CDR3 reads CASSYRGGDTEAFF. For the CDR3, the DNA is TGTGCCAGCAGTTATAGAGGAGGGGACACTGAAGCTTTCTTT.

The gene calls are TRBV7-9 and TRBJ1-2, with 10 bases aligning to TRBD1. With V trimmed by 5 bases and J by 7 bases, 13 bases remained unmatched. This CDR3 spans 16 amino acids. Looked up from germline, CDR1 is SEHNR and CDR2 is FQNEAQ (reference sequence). CDR3 sequence: CASSPLRDRGLGGYTF. CDR3 nucleotides: TGTGCCAGCAGCCCCCTCCGGGACAGGGGACTAGGTGGCTACACCTTC.